This is a list of T cell receptor beta chains from one sample in a study of identical twins. TCRdb redid the calling of the 5' RACE reads with MiXCR, one entry per CDR3 protein. This table has roughly 690,000 distinct CDR3 sequences, around 6.1% appearing once. Sample: naive T cells sorted from blood. These receptors all come from a man aged 18 to 30 in good health. The CDR3 runs from the conserved cysteine through the conserved F or W. The D gene is left open where the match is weak. Clone sizes are given selectively: once, few, many, or a class where the clone is expanded.

>many|TRBJ2-1|TRBV20-1|TRBD2
CSYLSSGSMDEQFF
TGCAGTTACCTTTCCAGCGGGAGTATGGATGAGCAGTTCTTC
>few|TRBJ2-1|TRBV19|TRBD2
CASGQRGSSYNEQFF
TGTGCCAGTGGACAACGCGGGAGTTCCTACAATGAGCAGTTCTTC
>few|TRBJ2-2|TRBV4-1|TRBD2
CASSQGARGLDGTGELFF
TGCGCCAGCAGCCAAGGAGCTAGGGGACTAGACGGGACCGGGGAGCTGTTTTTT
>many|TRBJ2-3|TRBV20-1|TRBD2
CSAIAGPDTQYF
TGCAGTGCAATAGCGGGACCAGATACGCAGTATTTT
>NA|TRBJ1-2|TRBV6-2/TRBV6-3|NA
CASSYSARAGYGYTF
TGTGCCAGCAGTTACTCCGCCAGGGCCGGCTATGGCTACACCTTC
>NA|TRBJ2-1|TRBV12-3/TRBV12-4|NA
CASSLWASTHNEQFF
TGTGCCAGCAGTTTGTGGGCTAGCACCCACAATGAGCAGTTCTTC
>NA|TRBJ1-6|TRBV4-2|NA
CASSQDGARGLSALHF
TGTGCCAGCAGCCAAGATGGGGCGAGGGGCCTCTCAGCCCTCCACTTT
>few|TRBJ1-2|TRBV5-1|TRBD1
CASSFGGTGANGYTF
TGCGCCAGCAGCTTCGGCGGGACAGGCGCAAATGGCTACACCTTC
>NA|TRBJ2-2|TRBV5-1|NA
CASSLVGAVTGELFF
TGCGCCAGCAGCCTGGTGGGGGCGGTTACCGGGGAGCTGTTTTTT
>few|TRBJ2-2|TRBV7-2|NA
CASSLRGSSTGELFF
TGTGCCAGCAGCCTCCGGGGTTCGAGCACCGGGGAGCTGTTTTTT